The source of this TCR beta chain is a study of Ad26.COV2.S vaccination and SARS-CoV-2 variants. Measured with immunoSEQ multiplex PCR; TCRdb has only the in-frame clones, and not every one. The table includes 250,000 to 300,000 clones, around 87% detected once. V was trimmed by 3 bases and J by 5 bases, leaving 17 bases between them. CDR3 size: 15 residues. Germline V gives CDR1 SGHRS, CDR2 YFSETQ. The treatment is: 19 received Ad26.COV2.S at low or high dose, single or two shots; about five received placebo; per-sample allocation not given. The samples date from day 63 after the first vaccine or placebo injection.

This chain uses TRBV5-1 with TRBJ1-2, with D maybe TRBD1 (6 bases). This material consisted of peripheral blood, taken in a trial of Ad26.COV2.S vaccine versus placebo. The clonotype comes from a person aged 18-65 years who received the Ad26.COV2.S COVID-19 vaccine or a placebo. The CDR3 DNA follows: TGCGCCAGCAGCTCTACCCCGGACAGAAAGTATGGCTACACCTTC. Its protein is CASSSTPDRKYGYTF.